This T cell receptor (beta chain) was profiled in a study of sequential checkpoint blockade in melanoma. The CDR3 sequence is 12 residues long. CDR1 is LNHDA, CDR2 SQIVND, per germline (reference sequence). The ends were cut back, 6 bases at V and 3 bases at J, with 8 bases in the middle. Assay used: immunoSEQ multiplex PCR; TCRdb lists only in-frame clones, some missing. The sample holds approximately 19,000 clones, roughly 73% seen once. Documented treatment: randomized to nivolumab then ipilimumab (arm A) or the reverse (arm B). The sequencing here drew on tumor tissue (inferred from file names), taken from a patient given nivolumab and ipilimumab in sequence. The chain links TRBV19 to TRBJ1-1; D ambiguous. The receptor's source is a human donor with melanoma. CDR3 DNA sequence: TGTGCCAGTAGGGATCGGGACACTGAAGCTTTCTTT. It encodes CASRDRDTEAFF.